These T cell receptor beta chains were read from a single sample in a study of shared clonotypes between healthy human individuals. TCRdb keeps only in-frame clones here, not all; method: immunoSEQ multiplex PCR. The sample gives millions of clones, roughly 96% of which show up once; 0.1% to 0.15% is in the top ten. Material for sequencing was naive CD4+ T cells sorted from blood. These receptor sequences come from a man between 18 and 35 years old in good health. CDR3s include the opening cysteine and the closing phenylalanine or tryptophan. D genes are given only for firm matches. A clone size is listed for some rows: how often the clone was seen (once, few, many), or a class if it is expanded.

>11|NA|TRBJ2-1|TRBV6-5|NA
CASIKAHEQFF
TGTGCCAGCATCAAAGCGCATGAGCAGTTCTTC
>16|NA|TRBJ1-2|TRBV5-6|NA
CASSLVSPGTNYGYTF
TGTGCCAGCAGCTTGGTATCTCCAGGGACTAACTATGGCTACACCTTC
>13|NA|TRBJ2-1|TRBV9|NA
CASSASISDEQFF
TGTGCCAGCAGCGCCTCAATCTCCGATGAGCAGTTCTTC
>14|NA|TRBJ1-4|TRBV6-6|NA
CASRTSGGNEKLFF
TGTGCCAGCAGGACCTCCGGCGGGAATGAAAAACTGTTTTTT
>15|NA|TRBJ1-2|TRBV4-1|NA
CASSQEEGGNYGYTF
TGCGCCAGCAGCCAAGAGGAGGGGGGGAACTATGGCTACACCTTC
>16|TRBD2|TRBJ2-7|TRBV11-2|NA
CASSWGTSGFAYEQYF
TGTGCCAGCAGCTGGGGGACTAGCGGGTTCGCCTACGAGCAGTACTTC
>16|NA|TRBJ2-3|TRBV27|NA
CASRELGLIGTDTQYF
TGTGCCAGCAGGGAACTAGGACTAATAGGCACAGATACGCAGTATTTT
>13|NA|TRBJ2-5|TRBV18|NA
CASSPQGGETQYF
TGTGCCAGCTCGCCACAGGGAGGCGAGACCCAGTACTTC
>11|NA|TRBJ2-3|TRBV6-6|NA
CASSYSGPQYF
TGTGCCAGCAGTTACTCGGGGCCGCAGTATTTT
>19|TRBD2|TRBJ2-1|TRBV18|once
CASSRSEGLAGGKYNEQFF
TGTGCCAGCTCGCGATCTGAGGGACTAGCGGGAGGGAAGTACAATGAGCAGTTCTTC
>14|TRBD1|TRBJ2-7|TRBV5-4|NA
CASSGRQGDYEQYF
TGTGCCAGCAGCGGTCGACAGGGTGACTACGAGCAGTACTTC
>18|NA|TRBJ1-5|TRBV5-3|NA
CARSFRFWGFLSNQPQHF
TGTGCCAGAAGCTTTCGGTTCTGGGGTTTCCTTAGCAATCAGCCCCAGCATTTT
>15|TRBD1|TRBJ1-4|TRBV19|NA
CASSPWDSRNEKLFF
TGTGCCAGTAGTCCTTGGGACAGTCGCAATGAAAAACTGTTTTTT
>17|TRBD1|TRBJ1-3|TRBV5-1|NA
CASSSPGQEPSGNTIYF
TGCGCCAGCAGCTCGCCTGGACAGGAACCCTCTGGAAACACCATATATTTT
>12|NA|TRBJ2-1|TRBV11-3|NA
CASSLGPNEQFF
TGTGCCAGCAGCTTAGGCCCTAATGAGCAGTTCTTC
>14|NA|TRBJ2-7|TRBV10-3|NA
CAIRPDSLTYEQYF
TGTGCCATCCGACCCGACAGTTTAACCTACGAGCAGTACTTC
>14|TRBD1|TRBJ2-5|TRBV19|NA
CASSGRGLVETQYF
TGTGCCAGTAGTGGCAGGGGGCTCGTGGAGACCCAGTACTTC
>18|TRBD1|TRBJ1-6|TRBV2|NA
CASSERDSLSSYNSPLHF
TGTGCCAGCAGTGAGCGGGACAGTCTGAGCTCCTATAATTCACCCCTCCACTTT
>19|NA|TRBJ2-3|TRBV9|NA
CASSVNVLRPFASTDTQYF
TGTGCCAGCAGCGTAAACGTTCTGCGGCCCTTCGCTAGCACAGATACGCAGTATTTT
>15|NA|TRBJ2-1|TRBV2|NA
CASRARESSYNEQFF
TGTGCCAGCAGGGCGCGTGAGAGCTCCTACAATGAGCAGTTCTTC
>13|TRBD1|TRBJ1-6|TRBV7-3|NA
CASSATGNSPLHF
TGTGCCAGCAGCGCGACAGGGAATTCACCCCTCCACTTT
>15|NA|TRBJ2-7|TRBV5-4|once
CASSSSGPHSYEQYF
TGTGCCAGCAGCTCATCGGGACCTCACTCCTACGAGCAGTACTTC
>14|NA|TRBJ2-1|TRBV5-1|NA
CASRTGTANNEQFF
TGCGCCAGCAGGACCGGGACGGCTAACAATGAGCAGTTCTTC
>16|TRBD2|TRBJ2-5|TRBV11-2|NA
CASSLGLAGGQETQYF
TGTGCCAGCAGCCTAGGACTAGCGGGGGGGCAAGAGACCCAGTACTTC
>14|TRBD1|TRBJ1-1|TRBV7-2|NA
CASSSNRGRTEAFF
TGTGCCAGCAGCTCTAACAGGGGGCGAACTGAAGCTTTCTTT
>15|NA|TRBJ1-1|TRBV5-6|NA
CASSSLTVINTEAFF
TGTGCCAGCAGCTCCCTGACAGTAATAAACACTGAAGCTTTCTTT
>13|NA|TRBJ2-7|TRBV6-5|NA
CASFRRADDEQYF
TGTGCCAGCTTCAGGCGTGCGGATGACGAGCAGTACTTC
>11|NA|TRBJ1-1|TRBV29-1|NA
CSVDGDTEAFF
TGCAGCGTTGACGGGGATACTGAAGCTTTCTTT
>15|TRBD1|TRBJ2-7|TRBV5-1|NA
CASSPPGTGFDEQYF
TGCGCCAGCAGCCCTCCCGGGACAGGGTTCGACGAGCAGTACTTC
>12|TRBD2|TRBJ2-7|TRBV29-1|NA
CSVREADYEQYF
TGCAGCGTTCGGGAGGCGGACTACGAGCAGTACTTC
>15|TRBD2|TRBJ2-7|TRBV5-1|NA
CASSLEAGGIYEQYF
TGCGCCAGCAGCTTGGAAGCGGGGGGGATTTACGAGCAGTACTTC
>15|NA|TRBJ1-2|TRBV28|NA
CASSFASRTNYGYTF
TGTGCCAGCAGTTTCGCGAGCCGGACTAACTATGGCTACACCTTC
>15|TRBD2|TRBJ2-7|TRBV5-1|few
CASSPQRGGGAGQYF
TGCGCCAGCAGCCCGCAGCGGGGGGGTGGTGCAGGGCAGTACTTC
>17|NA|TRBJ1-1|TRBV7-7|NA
CASSLDRIDPGNTEAFF
TGTGCTAGCAGCTTAGACCGAATAGATCCCGGGAACACTGAAGCTTTCTTT
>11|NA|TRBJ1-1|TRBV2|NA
CASLMRTEAFF
TGTGCCAGCCTAATGAGGACTGAAGCTTTCTTT
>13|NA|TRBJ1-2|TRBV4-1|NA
CASSPPGNYGYTF
TGCGCCAGCAGCCCCCCAGGCAACTATGGCTACACCTTC
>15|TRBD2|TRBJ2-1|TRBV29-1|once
CSVEKLAGGGDEQFF
TGCAGCGTTGAAAAACTAGCGGGGGGAGGCGATGAGCAGTTCTTC
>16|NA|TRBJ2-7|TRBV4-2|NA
CASSHRAGDSSYEQYF
TGTGCCAGCAGCCACCGTGCGGGCGACTCCTCCTACGAGCAGTACTTC
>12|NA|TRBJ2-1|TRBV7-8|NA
CASSLIRPEQFF
TGTGCCAGCAGCTTAATCCGGCCTGAGCAGTTCTTC
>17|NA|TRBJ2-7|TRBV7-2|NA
CASSLGYFGTEAYEQYF
TGTGCCAGCAGCTTAGGTTACTTCGGGACCGAAGCCTACGAGCAGTACTTC
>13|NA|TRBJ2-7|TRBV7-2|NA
CASSPRLTYEQYF
TGTGCCAGCAGCCCCCGACTGACCTACGAGCAGTACTTC
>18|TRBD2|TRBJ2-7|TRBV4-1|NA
CASSQDPGTSGGASEQYF
TGCGCCAGCAGCCAAGATCCCGGGACTAGCGGGGGGGCCTCCGAGCAGTACTTC
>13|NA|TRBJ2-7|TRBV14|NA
CASSQAGRYEQYF
TGTGCCAGCAGCCAAGCGGGGCGCTACGAGCAGTACTTC
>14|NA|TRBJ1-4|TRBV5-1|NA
CASSSEGTNEKLFF
TGCGCCAGCAGCTCGGAGGGAACTAATGAAAAACTGTTTTTT
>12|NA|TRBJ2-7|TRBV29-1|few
CSAGDISYEQYF
TGCAGCGCGGGGGACATCTCCTACGAGCAGTACTTC
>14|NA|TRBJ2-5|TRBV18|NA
CASSPTQGGETQYF
TGTGCCAGCTCACCAACCCAGGGCGGTGAGACCCAGTACTTC
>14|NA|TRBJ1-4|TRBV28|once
CASSFLYGPEKLFF
TGTGCCAGCAGTTTCCTGTACGGTCCAGAAAAACTGTTTTTT
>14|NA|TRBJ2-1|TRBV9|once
CASSVGGGTDEQFF
TGTGCCAGCAGCGTAGGAGGAGGGACAGATGAGCAGTTCTTC
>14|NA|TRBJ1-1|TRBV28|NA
CASLPGGRNTEAFF
TGTGCCAGCCTCCCCGGGGGGCGGAACACTGAAGCTTTCTTT
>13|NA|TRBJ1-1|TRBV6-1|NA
CASSEGSNTEAFF
TGTGCCAGCAGCGAAGGGTCGAACACTGAAGCTTTCTTT
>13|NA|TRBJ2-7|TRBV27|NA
CASGPRSSYEQYF
TGTGCCTCAGGACCGAGGAGCTCCTACGAGCAGTACTTC
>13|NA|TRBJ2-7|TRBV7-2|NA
CASSSAGKYEQYF
TGTGCCAGCAGTTCGGCGGGGAAATACGAGCAGTACTTC
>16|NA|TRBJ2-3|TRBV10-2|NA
CASSGTTRASTDTQYF
TGCGCCAGCAGTGGGACGACTAGAGCTAGCACAGATACGCAGTATTTT
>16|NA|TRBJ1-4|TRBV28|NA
CASSLIGGTANEKLFF
TGTGCCAGCAGTTTAATAGGGGGGACTGCTAATGAAAAACTGTTTTTT